These 17 T cell receptor beta chains originate from one sample sequenced in a study of T cell responses to AZD1222 COVID-19 vaccine. The repertoire was sequenced with immunoSEQ multiplex PCR; TCRdb's copy has only in-frame clones and lacks some. The sample consists of some 120,000 clones, roughly 90% of them appearing once. Sequenced material: peripheral blood, taken on day 0 of AZD1222 vaccination. All receptors derive from an adult in good health.

This chain connects TRBV6-2 or TRBV6-3 to TRBJ2-1; D not certain. The V end was cut by 2 bases, the J end by 8 bases, with 4 bases between. The CDR3 sequence is 11 residues long. CDR1 is MNHEY and CDR2 is SVGEGT in the germline V gene. CDR3 residues: CASSYLDEQFF. CDR3 in DNA: TGTGCCAGCAGTTACCTGGATGAGCAGTTCTTC.

The genes are TRBV3-1 (or the pseudogene TRBV3-2) and TRBJ2-5; D is possibly TRBD2 (5 bases). Trimming removed 6 bases from V and 5 bases from J, with 13 bases in between. Per germline, CDR1 LGHDT and CDR2 YNNKEL (reference sequence). The CDR3 length is 13 residues. The DNA for the CDR3 is TGTGCCAGCAGTAGGGAGCTCGCGGAGACCCAGTACTTC. Its protein is CASSRELAETQYF.

This chain connects TRBV20-1 to TRBJ1-2, with 9 bases that match TRBD1. CDR1 is DFQATT and CDR2 is SNEGSKA in the germline V gene (reference sequence). Trimming cost V 3 bases and J 4 bases; bases outside gene matches: 12. CDR3 length: 16 amino acids. CDR3 loop: CSASTPPGQGRYGYTF. The CDR3 DNA follows: TGCAGTGCTAGTACACCCCCCGGACAGGGGCGCTATGGCTACACCTTC.

This clone showed up just once. The V and J genes are TRBV7-2 and TRBJ2-4, with a tentative D call TRBD1 (5 bases). There are 15 residues in the CDR3. CDR1 is SGHTA, CDR2 FQGNSA, per germline. V gave up 1 base and J gave up 0 bases, with 7 bases separating them. The CDR3: CASSLEGLAKNIQYF. CDR3 DNA sequence: TGTGCCAGCAGCTTAGAGGGGTTAGCCAAAAACATTCAGTACTTC.

The chain combines TRBV7-3 with TRBJ2-3; possible D gene TRBD1, 5 bases. V was clipped by 1 base and J by 4 bases, with 9 bases between them. The CDR3 contains 14 residues. The germline V gene encodes CDR1 SGHTA and CDR2 FQGTGA. CDR3 loop: CASSLIGAADTQYF. CDR3 nucleotide sequence: TGTGCCAGCAGCTTAATTGGGGCCGCAGATACGCAGTATTTT.

The chain uses TRBV19 and TRBJ2-3; TRBD2 matches 9 bases. The CDR3 consists of 15 residues. Germline loops: CDR1 LNHDA, CDR2 SQIVND (reference sequence). V shed 6 bases, J shed 1 base, and the junction held 5 bases outside the gene matches. The CDR3 sequence: CASSYTSGRTDTQYF. The CDR3 DNA sequence: TGTGCCAGTAGCTATACTAGCGGGCGCACAGATACGCAGTATTTT.

The chain has TRBV4-1 and TRBJ2-3; 10 bases are shared with TRBD2. V shed 4 bases and J 0 bases; nucleotides not matched to a gene: 4. Germline loops: CDR1 MGHRA, CDR2 YSYEKL. CDR3 length: 16 amino acids. The CDR3 loop is CASSRGTSVSTDTQYF. CDR3 nucleotide sequence: TGCGCCAGCAGCCGCGGGACTAGCGTAAGCACAGATACGCAGTATTTT.

The V and J genes are TRBV9 and TRBJ1-2, with D possibly matching TRBD1 (6 bases). The CDR3 contains 13 residues. Germline CDR1 reads SGDLS; CDR2 reads YYNGEE. V was shortened by 2 bases and J by 7 bases, with 12 bases between the two germline ends. CDR3 DNA sequence: TGTGCCAGCAGCGTTGTCAGGGGACGTGGCTACACCTTC. Protein: CASSVVRGRGYTF.

This chain connects TRBV27 to TRBJ2-3; D call uncertain. Trimming took off 3 bases at V and 8 bases at J, with 9 bases between the two ends. Germline V gives CDR1 MNHEY, CDR2 SMNVEV (reference sequence). The CDR3 is 12 residues long. CDR3 region: CASSFPPSTQYF. The CDR3 nucleotides are TGTGCCAGCAGTTTCCCTCCATCTACGCAGTATTTT.

The rearrangement uses TRBV12-3 or TRBV12-4 and TRBJ2-7, with D hard to call. The CDR3 has 12 amino acids. Trimming left V 5 bases short and J 4 bases short, with 9 bases between. The CDR3 DNA is TGTGCCAGCAGTCCGATCAGATACGAGCAGTACTTC. It codes for CASSPIRYEQYF.

To note about this clone: Within the sample, other DNA sequences also encode this same CDR3. The chain couples TRBV27 to TRBJ1-3, with unresolved D. Germline V gene data show CDR1 as MNHEY and CDR2 as SMNVEV (reference sequence). Trimming pared 2 bases from V and 0 bases from J, leaving 5 bases between. The CDR3 extends over 14 amino acids. CDR3 residues: CASSLRGSGNTIYF. For the CDR3, the DNA is TGTGCCAGCAGTTTACGAGGCTCTGGAAACACCATATATTTT.

The CDR3 is CASSLNRGFDTEAFF. In nucleotides, the CDR3 is TGTGCCAGCAGCTTAAACAGGGGTTTCGACACTGAAGCTTTCTTT. The chain uses TRBV7-8 and TRBJ1-1; 7 bases fit TRBD1. Germline V CDR1 and CDR2: SGHVS, FQNEAQ. V was pared by 2 bases and J by 3 bases, with 6 bases of the junction left unmatched. The CDR3 runs to 15 residues. Together with reference TRBV7-8 and TRBJ1-1, the CDR3 gives the full variable domain: GAGVSQSPRYKVAKRGQDVALRCDPISGHVSLFWYQQALGQGPEFLTYFQNEAQLDKSGLPSDRFFAERPEGSVSTLKIQRTQQEDSAVYLCASSLNRGFDTEAFFGQGTRLTVV.

V gene TRBV6-5 combines with J gene TRBJ2-7, with a tentative D call TRBD1 (8 bases). V lost 5 bases and J 4 bases, leaving 15 bases between the germline ends. Germline-derived CDR1 and CDR2 are MNHEY and SVGAGI. The CDR3 is 14 residues long. CDR3 sequence: CASSNTGGGYEQYF. DNA for the CDR3: TGTGCCAGCAGTAACACAGGGGGAGGGTACGAGCAGTACTTC.

The rearrangement joins TRBV12-5 to TRBJ1-4; D may be TRBD1 (5 bases). The CDR3 loop spans 15 amino acids. V was cut by 1 base and J by 7 bases, with 13 bases left in between. The germline gives CDR1 LGHNT, CDR2 FRNRAP. The chain's CDR3 is CASGLAGRPFEKLFF. CDR3 sequence (DNA): TGTGCTAGTGGTTTGGCGGGACGGCCGTTTGAAAAACTGTTTTTT.

The J gene is TRBJ2-3, the V gene TRBV28; D is unclear. Between the trimmed V and J ends, which lost 2 bases and 0 bases, there was a span of 12 bases. This CDR3 has 16 residues. The germline V gene encodes CDR1 MDHEN and CDR2 SYDVKM. Here the CDR3 DNA reads TGTGCCAGCAGTTTAACCCCCGGACGGAGCACAGATACGCAGTATTTT. Translation: CASSLTPGRSTDTQYF. Full variable domain (remainder filled in from reference TRBV28 and TRBJ2-3): DVKVTQSSRYLVKRTGEKVFLECVQDMDHENMFWYRQDPGLGLRLIYFSYDVKMKEKGDIPEGYSVSREKKERFSLILESASTNQTSMYLCASSLTPGRSTDTQYFGPGTRLTVL.

The chain is built from TRBV10-3 and TRBJ2-7, with 8 bases aligning to TRBD1. Germline CDR1 and CDR2: ENHRY and SYGVKD. The CDR3 totals 14 residues. J was trimmed by 7 bases and V by 3 bases; bases with no gene match: 8. The DNA for the CDR3 is TGTGCCATCAGTGACTCGACAGGGGCAGGGGAGCAGTACTTC. Encoded protein: CAISDSTGAGEQYF.

The chain uses TRBV19 and TRBJ1-1, with no clear D. There are 19 residues in the CDR3. Trimming pared 2 bases from V and 4 bases from J, leaving 26 bases between. The germline CDR1 and CDR2 sequences are LNHDA and SQIVND (reference sequence). In DNA, the CDR3 is TGTGCCAGTAGTATACGTGTCCGCTTTGGAGCCGGAGGAAGCACTGAAGCTTTCTTT. This codes for CASSIRVRFGAGGSTEAFF.